This T cell receptor beta chain was identified in a study of blood T cell repertoires in COVID-19. On the study more broadly: Donors in the United States, Italy and Spain gave samples during acute or convalescent COVID-19.

This CDR3 has 15 amino acids. Germline values: CDR1 SGHTA, CDR2 FQGNSA. The protocol was immunoSEQ multiplex PCR, while the TCRdb copy is restricted to in-frame clones and leaves out a portion. Altogether approximately 140,000 clones are present, approximately 86% being singletons, with the ten largest covering less than 2.5%. Points on this clone: Relative to the germline gene, one junction end is altered; a read error may explain this.

V and J are TRBV7-2 and TRBJ2-5; D ambiguous. This TCR derives from a woman aged 45-65 years who had recovered from COVID-19. Material for sequencing was PBMCs or T cells enriched from blood (not recorded which). CDR3 bases: TGTGCCAGCACCTTAGGTTCTTTCTTGCGGGAGACCCAGTACTTC. Its translation: CASTLGSFLRETQYF.